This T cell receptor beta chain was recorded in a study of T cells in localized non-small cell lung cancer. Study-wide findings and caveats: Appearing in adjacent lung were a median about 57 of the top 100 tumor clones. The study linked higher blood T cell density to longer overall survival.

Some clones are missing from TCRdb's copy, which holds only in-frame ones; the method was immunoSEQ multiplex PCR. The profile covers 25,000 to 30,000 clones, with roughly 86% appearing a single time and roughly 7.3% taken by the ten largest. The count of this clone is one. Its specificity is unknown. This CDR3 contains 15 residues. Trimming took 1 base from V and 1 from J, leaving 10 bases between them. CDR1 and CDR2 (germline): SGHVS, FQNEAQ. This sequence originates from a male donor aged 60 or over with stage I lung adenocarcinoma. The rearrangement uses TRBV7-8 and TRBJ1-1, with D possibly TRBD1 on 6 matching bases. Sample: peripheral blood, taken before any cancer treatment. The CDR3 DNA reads TGTGCCAGCAGCTTAGGGTGGACAGAGAACACTGAAGCTTTCTTT. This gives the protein CASSLGWTENTEAFF.